In this sample, the clone carrying this T cell receptor (beta chain) turned up many times. No antigen is known for it. TCRdb re-called the PCR reads via MiXCR. The table has 14,000 or so clones, almost 30% seen once. The sample belongs to a study of metastatic and nonmetastatic thyroid tumors. Study-wide context: Repertoire comparisons spanned blood and tumor or nodule tissue from malignant and benign thyroid patients.

General study findings and limits: Significantly greater TCR beta diversity was reportedly found in malignant thyroid tumors than in benign nodules (in blood and tumor).

All patients reached thyroid surgery having received no treatment beforehand. CDR1 is SGHTA, CDR2 FQGTGA, per germline. This CDR3 region has 15 residues. V was pared by 2 bases and J by 7 bases, with 15 bases between. The J gene is TRBJ2-1, the V gene TRBV7-3; possible D gene TRBD1, 5 bases. What was sequenced was blood. This receptor was obtained from a female donor with papillary thyroid cancer or a benign thyroid nodule (not recorded which). Some clones in this sample may be carry-over from other donors' samples. CDR3: CASSLSSLAGNEQFF. CDR3 nucleotide sequence: TGTGCCAGCAGCTTATCAAGTTTAGCAGGGAATGAGCAGTTCTTC.